The source of this T cell receptor beta chain is a study of shared clonotypes between healthy human individuals. Study in general: A couple of women and a few men aged 18 to 49 made up the donors.

The V gene lost 3 bases and the J gene lost 2 bases, with 5 bases spanning the gap. The CDR3 has 12 amino acids. Germline CDR1 KGHSH, CDR2 LQKENI. Comments on this clone: At the DNA level, this CDR3 is encoded by other sequences in the same sample as well.

Replicate PCRs from sorted subsets contained around 200 ng DNA, which is around 30,000 T cell genomes. Assay: immunoSEQ multiplex PCR; the TCRdb copy retains only in-frame clones and omits some. The repertoire holds millions of clones, with about 93% as singletons. Naive CD8 cells were CD45RO-negative, positively selected for CCR7, excluding terminally differentiated effector memory CD45RA+ cells. V usage is TRBV18 and J usage is TRBJ2-7; D not certain. This receptor was identified in a man aged 18-30 years in good health. Some clones in this sample may be carry-over from other donors' samples. The sequencing input was naive CD8+ T cells from PBMCs. The CDR3 DNA sequence: TGTGCCAGCTCACCTCGGACCTACGAGCAGTACTTC. This encodes CASSPRTYEQYF.